A single sample is the source of the 18 T cell receptor beta chains below, sequenced in a study of blood T cell repertoires in COVID-19. The repertoire was sequenced with immunoSEQ multiplex PCR; TCRdb's copy has only in-frame clones and lacks some. This sample has 130,000 or so clones; around nine tenths occur once, and the top ten carry about 8%. The sequenced material came from peripheral blood. Receptors were obtained from a man in his fifties or sixties with acute or convalescent COVID-19.

This chain uses TRBV6-2 or TRBV6-3 with TRBJ1-3; 7 bases line up with TRBD1. The V gene's germline CDR1 is MNHEY and CDR2 SVGEGT. Trimming took 2 bases from V and 1 from J; bases not matched to a gene: 5. This CDR3 has 16 residues. The CDR3 loop is CASSYPGTASGNTIYF. The CDR3, as DNA: TGTGCCAGCAGTTACCCCGGGACAGCTTCTGGAAACACCATATATTTT.

The rearrangement uses TRBV3-1 (or the pseudogene TRBV3-2) and TRBJ1-2, with 8 bases that match TRBD1. The CDR3 length is 14 residues. CDR1 is LGHDT, CDR2 YNNKEL, per germline (reference sequence). Trimming removed 3 bases from V and 8 bases from J; junction bases left unmatched: 8. The CDR3 reads CASSQWDRMVGYTF. CDR3 DNA sequence: TGTGCCAGCAGCCAGTGGGACAGGATGGTGGGCTACACCTTC.

The genes are TRBV24-1 and TRBJ2-1; the match to TRBD2 covers 8 bases. V lost 2 bases and J lost 2; bases outside the gene matches: 7. Per the germline V gene, CDR1 is KGHDR and CDR2 is SFDVKD. This CDR3 is built from 17 residues. Written as DNA, the CDR3 is TGTGCCACCAGTGATTATTCTTCTAGCGGGCCCTACAATGAGCAGTTCTTC. Its protein product is CATSDYSSSGPYNEQFF.

The chain employs TRBV18 and TRBJ2-1; tentatively, D is TRBD2 (7 bases). Per the germline V gene, CDR1 is KGHSH and CDR2 is LQKENI. This CDR3 is 15 amino acids long. Trimming left V 2 bases short and J 6 bases short, with 14 bases between. The CDR3 DNA reads as TGTGCCAGCTCACCAGATTTCGGGGGGCCCAATGAGCAGTTCTTC. Translated, it gives CASSPDFGGPNEQFF.

The chain recombines TRBV12-3 or TRBV12-4 with TRBJ2-7; weak D call: TRBD1 (5 bases). Trimming removed 6 bases from V and 3 bases from J, with 9 bases in between. CDR3 length equals 12 residues. CDR3 residues: CASSADSYEQYF. DNA for the CDR3: TGTGCCAGCAGCGCTGACAGCTACGAGCAGTACTTC.

V and J are TRBV10-3 and TRBJ1-1, with 12 bases that match TRBD1. The CDR3 sequence is 17 residues long. V shed 3 bases, J shed 6 bases, and the junction held 11 bases outside the gene matches. Germline CDR1 is ENHRY and CDR2 is SYGVKD. CDR3 in amino acids: CAISEGTGGESRSEAFF. CDR3 DNA sequence: TGTGCCATCAGTGAAGGGACAGGGGGCGAAAGTAGATCTGAAGCTTTCTTT.

The sample holds a few counts of this clone. The chain joins TRBV27 to TRBJ1-2; D is uncertain. Germline CDR1 and CDR2: MNHEY and SMNVEV (reference sequence). V was trimmed by 8 bases and J by 5 bases, leaving 24 bases between them. This CDR3 has 16 amino acids. CDR3 amino acids: CASRTLLMGQAYGYTF. The CDR3 DNA reads TGTGCCAGCCGCACACTCCTAATGGGCCAAGCATATGGCTACACCTTC.

This chain joins TRBV15 and TRBJ1-4; no clear D. This CDR3 comprises 14 residues. The V end was cut by 0 bases, the J end by 4 bases, with 6 bases between. Germline CDR1 reads LNHNV; CDR2 reads YYDKDF (reference sequence). The CDR3 DNA sequence: TGTGCCACCAGCAGAGATCGCAGTAATGAAAAACTGTTTTTT. This sequence encodes CATSRDRSNEKLFF.

The genes are TRBV19 and TRBJ1-1, with D maybe TRBD1 (6 bases). Germline lookup yields CDR1 LNHDA and CDR2 SQIVND (reference sequence). V dropped 1 base and J dropped 6 bases, with 9 bases sitting between them. The CDR3 has 13 residues. CDR3 nucleotide sequence: TGTGCCAGTAGTATAGGGAGGACAGCTGAAGCTTTCTTT. As protein: CASSIGRTAEAFF.

The table lists this clone with a count of one. The chain carries TRBV3-1 (or the pseudogene TRBV3-2) and TRBJ1-6, with unresolved D. V was pared by 0 bases and J by 9 bases, with 3 bases between. The CDR3 length is 12 residues. Germline CDR1 reads LGHDT; CDR2 reads YNNKEL (reference sequence). CDR3 amino acids: CASSQDRSPLHF. As DNA, the CDR3 is TGTGCCAGCAGCCAAGATCGTTCACCCCTCCACTTT.

The chain combines TRBV10-2 with TRBJ2-7; D unresolved. The CDR3 length is 14 residues. Germline V gene data show CDR1 as WSHSY and CDR2 as SAAADI. Trimming removed 3 bases from V and 0 bases from J, with 9 bases in between. The CDR3 is CASSDFRSSYEQYF. The CDR3 DNA reads as TGCGCCAGCAGTGATTTTAGGAGCTCCTACGAGCAGTACTTC.

The V gene is TRBV6-5, the J gene TRBJ1-2, with D possibly TRBD1 on 6 matching bases. This CDR3 contains 15 residues. Looked up from germline, CDR1 is MNHEY and CDR2 is SVGAGI. V shed 10 bases and J shed 5 bases, with 23 bases lying between them. The CDR3 sequence is CATCSLNRVLYGYTF. DNA for the CDR3: TGTGCCACTTGCTCTTTGAACAGGGTATTATATGGCTACACCTTC.

This clone is judged medium-sized. The CDR3 reads CASSYASQGFEQYF. The CDR3 coding sequence is TGTGCCAGCAGCTATGCATCACAGGGATTCGAGCAGTACTTC. The J gene is TRBJ2-7, the V gene TRBV11-2; perhaps TRBD1 as D (6 bases). V dropped 4 bases and J dropped 6 bases, with 16 bases sitting between them. The CDR3 is 14 residues long. Germline lookup yields CDR1 SGHAT and CDR2 FQNNGV. Full variable domain (missing parts from reference TRBV11-2 and TRBJ2-7): EAGVAQSPRYKIIEKRQSVAFWCNPISGHATLYWYQQILGQGPKLLIQFQNNGVVDDSQLPKDRFSAERLKGVDSTLKIQPAKLEDSAVYLCASSYASQGFEQYFGPGTRLTVT.

V usage is TRBV4-1 and J usage is TRBJ1-2; 8 bases are shared with TRBD1. V lost 0 bases and J lost 8; bases outside the gene matches: 5. The CDR3 spans 14 residues. Germline CDR1 reads MGHRA; CDR2 reads YSYEKL. In DNA form, the CDR3 reads TGCGCCAGCAGCCAAGAAAGCAGGGGGCAAGGCTACACCTTC. Its translation is CASSQESRGQGYTF.

This clone was observed a few times. This chain links TRBV10-1 with TRBJ2-2; 13 bases are shared with TRBD2. There are 17 residues in the CDR3. Germline CDR1 and CDR2: WNHNN and SYGVQD (reference sequence). J gave up 7 bases and V 6 bases, and 11 bases lay outside the gene matches. The CDR3 region has the DNA TGCGCCAGCAGCGACCCCGGACTAGCGGGAGCGGTCGGGGAGCTGTTTTTT. As protein: CASSDPGLAGAVGELFF.

V and J are TRBV7-2 and TRBJ2-1; perhaps TRBD2 as D (6 bases). The germline CDR1 and CDR2 sequences are SGHTA and FQGNSA. This CDR3 contains 15 residues. Trimming left V 6 bases short and J 0 bases short, with 12 bases between. The CDR3 region has the DNA TGTGCCAGCAGATTTGGGGGGAGCTCCTACAATGAGCAGTTCTTC. Its translation: CASRFGGSSYNEQFF.

The rearrangement joins TRBV5-1 to TRBJ2-7; D may be TRBD1 (5 bases). Trimming removed 1 base at V and 7 bases at J, with 15 bases between. Germline CDR1 reads SGHRS; CDR2 reads YFSETQ. There are 14 residues in the CDR3. The CDR3 DNA reads as TGCGCCAGCAGCTTGACAGGCCTCCCGGAGGAGCAGTACTTC. Its protein is CASSLTGLPEEQYF.

V usage is TRBV28 and J usage is TRBJ1-5, with 9 bases fitting TRBD1. V was clipped by 6 bases and J by 6 bases; unmatched bases: 9. The germline V gene has CDR1 MDHEN and CDR2 SYDVKM. There are 15 residues in the CDR3. The CDR3 coding sequence is TGTGCCAGCAGATATACAGGGGGCTTGGGTCAGCCCCAGCATTTT. Translating gives CASRYTGGLGQPQHF.